The following is a TCR beta chain sequence with its context. This sample is part of a study of radiation and T cells in renal cell carcinoma. Some clones are missing from TCRdb's copy, which holds only in-frame ones; the method was immunoSEQ multiplex PCR. The sample includes some 150,000 clones, about 88% of them seen just once. The CDR3 sequence is 14 residues long. The V end was cut by 8 bases, the J end by 2 bases, with 16 bases between. Germline lookup yields CDR1 SGHVS and CDR2 FQNEAQ. As to time point: blood 4 weeks post-SBRT, at nephrectomy. Treatment noted: 15 Gy SBRT to primary tumor, nephrectomy 4 weeks later. Nephrectomy followed 15 Gy stereotactic body radiation by 4 weeks. Blood was sampled at baseline, 2 weeks and 4 weeks after SBRT. The tumor was a clear cell renal cell carcinoma.

The sample consisted of blood, taken from a patient whose treatment included radiotherapy and nephrectomy. The TCR originated in a woman aged 45 to 65 with renal cell carcinoma. The genes are TRBV7-8 and TRBJ2-7; perhaps D is TRBD1 or TRBD2 (6 bases each). This CDR3 is CASASRGGPYEQYF. The CDR3 nucleotides are TGTGCCAGCGCTTCACGAGGGGGGCCCTACGAGCAGTACTTC.